This record covers a single TCR beta chain. Its antigen is unknown. Trimming pared 10 bases from V and 6 bases from J, leaving 19 bases between. From germline, CDR1 is MNHEY and CDR2 SVGAGI. The CDR3 consists of 14 residues. Autoimmune disease history or systemic immunosuppression led to patient exclusion. The data were obtained in a study of OX40 agonist ivuxolimab in advanced cancers. Study as a whole: People who had prior anti-PD-1, anti-PD-L1 or anti-CTLA-4 therapy could take part, and around 39% had some. Three patients, one with hepatocellular carcinoma and two with cutaneous melanoma, achieved partial responses.

Some clones are missing from TCRdb's copy, which holds only in-frame ones; the method was immunoSEQ multiplex PCR. The sample lists over 45,000 clones, around nine tenths occurring once. Study-level findings and limits: CD4+ and CD8+ blood T cells expanded clonally by week 6 at 0.1 to 3.0 mg/kg.

The receptor was isolated from an adult with an advanced solid tumor such as melanoma, head and neck, liver or kidney cancer. Material: CD4+ or CD8+ T cells sorted from blood, obtained in a trial of the OX40 agonist ivuxolimab. V is TRBV6-5 and J is TRBJ2-1; perhaps TRBD2 as D (5 bases). CDR3: CATRGRVFGNEQFF. The CDR3 DNA follows: TGTGCCACACGGGGTAGGGTGTTTGGCAATGAGCAGTTCTTC.